The present TCR beta chain was sequenced within a study of T-cell memory formation after mild COVID-19. The CDR3 runs 12 residues. The V gene lost 6 bases and the J gene lost 3 bases, with 9 bases spanning the gap. TCRdb independently ran MiXCR on the 5' RACE reads; one entry per CDR3 protein. The sample lists 400,000 to 500,000 distinct CDR3 sequences, about 24% seen once, with about 8.7% in the top ten. The sequenced sample consisted of PBMCs or a T cell subset sorted from them (not recorded which). This sequence originates from an adult woman who had mild COVID-19 (a few samples of this study predate the infection). Cell type and time point are not known. This chain joins TRBV12-3 or TRBV12-4 and TRBJ2-7; no clear D. DNA for the CDR3: TGTGCCAGCAGCTCCCCCCTCTACGAGCAGTACTTC. It yields the protein CASSSPLYEQYF.